This T cell receptor beta chain stems from a study of T cells in Graves' hyperthyroidism and ophthalmopathy. Regarding the study as a whole: The majority of expanded thyroid clonotypes above 0.001 also appeared in blood.

A single count supports this clonotype. Its antigen remains unknown. There were TCR beta CDR3 regions amplified from RNA transcripts. The primer set for the first-round RT-PCR of the TCR CDR3 was HTBI. TCRdb re-called the multiplex PCR reads through MiXCR, storing one row per CDR3 protein. Of 94,000 or so distinct CDR3 sequences in the sample, around 50% were seen once. Hyperthyroidism, newly diagnosed and lasting under 2 months, affected patients aged 18 to 65. Germline V gives CDR1 DFQATT, CDR2 SNEGSKA (reference sequence). The CDR3 sequence is 15 residues long. V dropped 3 bases and J dropped 5; count of bases not matched to a gene: 11.

This clonotype was sampled from a woman between 40 and 55 years old with Graves' hyperthyroidism. This chain links TRBV20-1 with TRBJ2-5; 8 bases match TRBD1. The sequenced material came from blood. In DNA form, the CDR3 reads TGCAGTGCTAGCCGGGACGGACAGGGTGGGGAGACCCAGTACTTC. This codes for CSASRDGQGGETQYF.